This T cell receptor beta chain stems from a study of blood T cells in healthy people across ages. V shed 5 bases and J shed 5 bases, with 26 bases lying between them. The CDR3 is 18 amino acids. In germline, CDR1 is MDHEN, CDR2 SYDVKM. This clonotype was seen at least ten times. Its target is unknown. Overall study findings and caveats: Naive T cell percentage and TCR beta diversity correlated strongly. There were more naive CD4+ cells and higher diversity in long-lived donors than in aged donors.

A J-beta primer mix and a sample-barcoded 5' primer were used in a second PCR of roughly 6 to 12 cycles. Each single sample gave us at least 2.5 million CDR3-containing paired-end reads. TCRdb reanalysed the 5' RACE reads using MiXCR and keeps one entry per CDR3 protein. The data hold some 920,000 distinct CDR3 sequences, with roughly 51% observed a single time. The sequence derives from a woman aged 60 to 75 in good health. The chain combines TRBV28 with TRBJ2-3, with D tentatively TRBD1 or TRBD2 (5 bases each). Sequenced input: blood. Here the CDR3 reads CASSPGWGSLLIEDTQYF. CDR3 sequence (DNA): TGTGCCAGCAGTCCGGGTTGGGGGAGTTTACTAATTGAAGATACGCAGTATTTT.